This TCR beta chain derives from a study of blood T cell repertoires in COVID-19. Study-wide background: Sites in the United States, Italy and Spain provided acute and convalescent COVID-19 samples. In each case, the material was cDNA or gDNA derived from T cells, B-cell-depleted T cells, or PBMCs.

Only in-frame clones appear in the TCRdb table, and some are missing; sequencing was by immunoSEQ multiplex PCR. This table holds about 86,000 clones, around 80% found once. Trimming took 0 bases from V and 2 from J, leaving 6 bases between them. The CDR3 spans 14 residues. The germline CDR1 and CDR2 sequences are KGHDR and SFDVKD. The chain recombines TRBV24-1 with TRBJ1-2; D unresolved. What was sequenced was peripheral blood. This TCR was recovered from an elderly woman with active or convalescent COVID-19. The CDR3 loop reads CATSDLSRNYGYTF. In DNA form, the CDR3 reads TGTGCCACCAGTGATTTGTCCAGGAACTATGGCTACACCTTC.